Below, 20 T cell receptor beta chains from the same sample are listed, as sequenced in a study of T cell repertoires in cytomegalovirus infection. These receptors lack a known antigen. TCRdb re-derived calls from the reads in MiXCR, one entry per CDR3 protein. The sample holds about 770,000 distinct CDR3 sequences; 25% to 30% are singletons and the top ten take about 12%. The source was cultured CD8+ T cells from PBMCs, collected from culture after CMV antigen stimulation. The receptors were sampled from a human donor in good health (CMV status not recorded). Some clones in this sample may be carry-over from other donors' samples.

The chain combines TRBV6-1 with TRBJ2-3; TRBD1 matches at 8 bases. Trimming at V came to 3 bases and at J to 4 bases, leaving 9 bases not matched to a gene. The CDR3 is 16 amino acids. Germline CDR1 and CDR2: MNHNS and SASEGT. The CDR3 spells CASSDRQGILSDTQYF. The CDR3 DNA reads TGTGCCAGCAGTGACCGACAGGGGATCTTGTCAGATACGCAGTATTTT.

This clonotype was observed a handful of times. V usage is TRBV4-3 and J usage is TRBJ2-5; a weak D match, TRBD2 (5 bases). The germline gives CDR1 LGHNA, CDR2 YSLEER. The CDR3 sequence is 14 residues long. V gave up 1 base and J gave up 4 bases, with 10 bases separating them. DNA for the CDR3: TGCGCCAGCAGCCAAGGTCACGCGGGAGAGACCCAGTACTTC. Its translation: CASSQGHAGETQYF.

The chain recombines TRBV20-1 with TRBJ2-1; weak D call: TRBD2 (5 bases). The CDR3 consists of 12 residues. Trimming removed 5 bases at V and 4 bases at J, with 9 bases between. Germline-derived CDR1 and CDR2 are DFQATT and SNEGSKA (reference sequence). The CDR3 here is CSAHRLYNEQFF. Written as DNA, the CDR3 is TGCAGTGCTCATCGACTATACAATGAGCAGTTCTTC.

The V and J genes are TRBV10-2 and TRBJ2-5; D is possibly TRBD2 (6 bases). The CDR3 has 15 residues. Germline lookup yields CDR1 WSHSY and CDR2 SAAADI. The V end was cut by 6 bases, the J end by 3 bases, with 17 bases between. The CDR3 loop is CASSGDFRPEETQYF. CDR3 DNA sequence: TGCGCCAGCAGCGGGGACTTCAGACCGGAAGAGACCCAGTACTTC.

This clonotype was observed at least ten times. J is TRBJ2-7 and V is TRBV7-2; D may be TRBD2 (6 bases). Germline V gene sequence: CDR1 SGHTA, CDR2 FQGNSA. V was pared by 5 bases and J by 0 bases, with 17 bases between. The CDR3 totals 16 residues. CDR3 loop: CASSLLHAGPSYEQYF. In DNA form, the CDR3 reads TGTGCCAGCAGCCTCCTCCACGCGGGGCCCTCCTACGAGCAGTACTTC.

This sequence joins TRBV18 and TRBJ1-1; D possibly corresponds to TRBD1 (6 bases). Per the germline V gene, CDR1 is KGHSH and CDR2 is LQKENI. The V end was cut by 4 bases, the J end by 5 bases, with 14 bases between. The CDR3 loop spans 14 amino acids. For the CDR3, the DNA is TGTGCCAGCTCACTTTCGGGGGCACCTACTGAAGCTTTCTTT. Its protein product is CASSLSGAPTEAFF.

This clonotype was recorded many times. One end of the junction fails to match germline, which may point to a read error. This chain connects TRBV6-5 to TRBJ2-7; no reliable D call. The germline V gene encodes CDR1 MNHEY and CDR2 SVGAGI. This CDR3 is 11 amino acids long. This CDR3 is CASSNSYEQYF. The CDR3 bases are TGTGCCAGCAGTAACTCCTACGAGCAGTACTTC.

The chain has TRBV9 and TRBJ2-1; 12 bases align to TRBD2. CDR3 size: 16 residues. V shed 3 bases and J 2 bases; nucleotides not matched to a gene: 3. Germline V gene sequence: CDR1 SGDLS, CDR2 YYNGEE. CDR3 bases: TGTGCCAGCAGCGACCGACTAGCGGGGGCCTACAATGAGCAGTTCTTC. Protein: CASSDRLAGAYNEQFF.

The chain is built from TRBV7-8 and TRBJ2-7, with D unclear. Trimming shortened V by 4 bases and J by 0 bases, and 7 bases separated the two germline ends. This CDR3 is 13 amino acids long. From germline, CDR1 is SGHVS and CDR2 FQNEAQ. The CDR3 region is CASSSPTSYEQYV. CDR3 DNA: TGTGCCAGCAGCTCCCCCACCTCCTACGAGCAGTACGTC.

This clonotype appeared many times. V is TRBV7-8 and J is TRBJ1-1; perhaps TRBD1 as D (6 bases). Between the trimmed V and J ends, which lost 6 bases and 4 bases, there was a span of 18 bases. The CDR3 extends over 15 amino acids. Per the germline V gene, CDR1 is SGHVS and CDR2 is FQNEAQ. The CDR3 loop is CASRPSGGLGTEAFF. CDR3 nucleotide sequence: TGTGCCAGCAGACCCAGCGGGGGGCTGGGCACTGAAGCTTTCTTT.

The chain links TRBV12-3 or TRBV12-4 to TRBJ2-6; D uncertain. The V gene lost 8 bases and the J gene lost 0 bases, with 17 bases spanning the gap. The CDR3 is made up of 17 amino acids. The CDR3 nucleotides read TGTGCCAGCGGATCTCGGACGACGACCTCTGGGGCCAACGTCCTGACTTTC. As protein: CASGSRTTTSGANVLTF.

The table lists this clonotype with many counts. The chain carries TRBV7-2 and TRBJ2-5; TRBD1 aligns across 9 bases. CDR3 length equals 17 residues. With 7 bases clipped from V and 5 bases from J, the junction kept 17 bases outside the gene matches. CDR1 SGHTA and CDR2 FQGNSA come from the germline V gene. The CDR3 spells CASTKGQGSGTGETQYF. CDR3 bases: TGTGCCAGCACCAAAGGACAGGGCTCCGGGACAGGGGAGACCCAGTACTTC.

This clonotype was observed a handful of times. The chain links TRBV20-1 to TRBJ2-3; TRBD1 is a possible D gene (6 bases). Between the trimmed V and J ends, which lost 3 bases and 3 bases, there was a span of 22 bases. CDR3 length: 17 amino acids. Looked up from germline, CDR1 is DFQATT and CDR2 is SNEGSKA (reference sequence). The CDR3 DNA is TGCAGTGCTAGCTACACTCCAGGGGAATGGCTGACAGATACGCAGTATTTT. It codes for CSASYTPGEWLTDTQYF.

This rearrangement joins TRBV24-1 to TRBJ1-2; 7 bases map to TRBD1. V gave up 10 bases and J gave up 4 bases; unmatched junction bases: 8. The CDR3 runs to 13 residues. Germline V CDR1 and CDR2: KGHDR, SFDVKD. CDR3 amino acids: CATQSRDSYGYTF. CDR3 nucleotides: TGTGCCACGCAGTCACGGGACAGCTATGGCTACACCTTC.

This chain links TRBV20-1 with TRBJ2-1, with 7 bases that match TRBD2. Germline loops: CDR1 DFQATT, CDR2 SNEGSKA (reference sequence). The CDR3 loop spans 15 amino acids. V lost 3 bases, J lost 0 bases, and 5 bases stayed unmatched. The CDR3, as DNA: TGCAGTGCTAGGGCCGGGGGGAGCTCCTACAATGAGCAGTTCTTC. This encodes CSARAGGSSYNEQFF.

This clonotype was counted only a few times. The V and J genes are TRBV23-1 and TRBJ1-5, with D perhaps TRBD1 (5 bases). TRBV23-1 is noted as an ORF with a role that remains uncertain. With 0 bases removed from V and 5 bases from J, the gap between germline ends came to 11 bases. The CDR3 totals 15 residues. CDR3 nucleotides: TGCGCCAGCAGTCAATCACCAGGGTGCGATCAGCCCCAGCATTTT. It is translated as CASSQSPGCDQPQHF.

This clonotype came up a few times. The V call is TRBV7-3, the J call TRBJ2-3; TRBD2 matches at 8 bases. The CDR3 spans 15 residues. V lost 3 bases and J lost 5; bases outside the gene matches: 7. Germline V gene data show CDR1 as SGHTA and CDR2 as FQGTGA. CDR3 sequence (DNA): TGTGCCAGCAGCTTCGTCGGGGGGGCCGAAGATACGCAGTATTTT. It is translated as CASSFVGGAEDTQYF. Using reference TRBV7-3 and TRBJ2-3 for the parts outside the CDR3, the full variable domain is GAGVSQTPSNKVTEKGKYVELRCDPISGHTALYWYRQSLGQGPEFLIYFQGTGAADDSGLPNDRFFAVRPEGSVSTLKIQRTERGDSAVYLCASSFVGGAEDTQYFGPGTRLTVL.

The table lists this clonotype with a few counts. The chain is built from TRBV6-2 or TRBV6-3 and TRBJ2-2; TRBD1 aligns across 12 bases. After removal of 5 bases from V and 4 bases from J, the junction contained 17 bases not matched to a gene. This CDR3 is 20 amino acids long. Germline loops: CDR1 MNHEY, CDR2 SVGEGT. CDR3 in amino acids: CASSLTPGTGGLLSTGELFF. CDR3 nucleotides: TGTGCCAGCAGTCTCACGCCCGGGACAGGGGGCCTGTTGAGCACCGGGGAGCTGTTTTTT.

The chain couples TRBV5-1 to TRBJ2-5; D remains ambiguous. The CDR3 is 18 amino acids. V shed 0 bases and J shed 1 base, with 19 bases lying between them. In germline, CDR1 is SGHRS, CDR2 YFSETQ. The CDR3 DNA follows: TGCGCCAGCAGCTTGGAGCCATTAGACGCACGGTTCCAAGAGACCCAGTACTTC. It codes for CASSLEPLDARFQETQYF.

This chain joins TRBV5-5 and TRBJ1-5; TRBD1 matches at 8 bases. The CDR3 contains 16 residues. Germline V gene lookup returns CDR1 SGHKS and CDR2 YYEKEE (reference sequence). J was trimmed by 6 bases and V by 4 bases; bases with no gene match: 12. The CDR3 region has the DNA TGTGCCAGCAGCGGTCGCTCAGGGGGCGTGGGTCAGCCCCAGCATTTT. This encodes CASSGRSGGVGQPQHF.